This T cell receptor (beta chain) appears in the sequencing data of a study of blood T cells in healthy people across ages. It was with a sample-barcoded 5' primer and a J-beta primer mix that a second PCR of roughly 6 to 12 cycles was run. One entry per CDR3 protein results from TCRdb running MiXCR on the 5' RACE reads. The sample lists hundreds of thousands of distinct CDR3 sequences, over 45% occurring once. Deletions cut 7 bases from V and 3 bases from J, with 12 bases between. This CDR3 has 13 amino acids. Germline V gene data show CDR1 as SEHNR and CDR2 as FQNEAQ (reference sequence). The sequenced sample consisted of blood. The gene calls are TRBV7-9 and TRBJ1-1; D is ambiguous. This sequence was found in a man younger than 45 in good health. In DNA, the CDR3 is TGTGCCAGCATGACCACTATCGACACTGAAGCTTTCTTT. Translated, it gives CASMTTIDTEAFF.